The sequence of this TCR beta chain was determined in a study of a mutant IDH1 vaccine in newly diagnosed glioma. Study-level information: Vaccines began 4-6 weeks after radiotherapy alone, or with temozolomide cycles. Whole-study findings and limits: Among patients, roughly 94% showed immune responses induced by the vaccine.

Time point denoted: week 47, end of study. All doses held 300 ug of mutant IDH1 20-mer peptide, with topical imiquimod. In every donor, the tumor was a new WHO grade 3 or 4 IDH1-mutant, ATRX-lost astrocytoma. TCRdb's table, derived via immunoSEQ multiplex PCR, lists solely in-frame clones and lacks some. The repertoire consists of about 32,000 clones, with around 90% occurring once and the leading ten covering over 2%. The germline V and J ends were trimmed by 3 bases and 1 base, with 15 bases remaining between them. CDR3 length: 15 residues. Germline V gives CDR1 SQVTM, CDR2 ANQGSEA. Comment on this clone: Its antigen is currently unknown.

The sample in question was PBMCs, obtained from a glioma patient whose treatment included an IDH1 peptide vaccine. The chain employs TRBV29-1 and TRBJ1-1, with D tentatively TRBD1 (5 bases). The TCR was taken from a man in his forties with glioma. The CDR3 is CSVDRGHTGNTEAFF. CDR3 DNA: TGCAGCGTTGATAGGGGTCACACGGGGAACACTGAAGCTTTCTTT.